Listed here are 19 T cell receptor beta chains from one sample, sequenced in a study of CD8 T cells in Susac syndrome. Reverse transcription used roughly 0.5 to 1 ug RNA and random hexamers. TCRdb re-derived calls from the immunoSEQ multiplex PCR reads in MiXCR, one entry per CDR3 protein. The sample carries 180,000 or so distinct CDR3 sequences, around 94% recorded once. The sample comprised CD4+ T cells from PBMCs. Receptor source: a human donor with Susac syndrome.

Worth noting for this clonotype: The junction departs from the called germline gene at one end, perhaps through a read error. V is TRBV7-2 and J is TRBJ1-1; 8 bases agree with TRBD1. Germline values: CDR1 SGHTA, CDR2 FQGNSA. The length of the CDR3 is 12 residues. The CDR3 sequence: CASSLVVTGAVF. DNA for the CDR3: TGTGCCAGCAGCTTAGTTGTGACAGGGGCGGTCTTT. The full variable domain, completed using reference TRBV7-2 and TRBJ1-1, is GAGVSQSPSNKVTEKGKDVELRCDPISGHTALYWYRQSLGQGLEFLIYFQGNSAPDKSGLPSDRFSAERTGGSVSTLTIQRTQQEDSAVYLCASSLVVTGAVFGQGTRLTVV.

In this sample, this clonotype turned up a few times. V and J are TRBV3-1 and TRBJ1-3; D is undetermined. The CDR3 length is 15 residues. The germline V gene has CDR1 LGHDT and CDR2 YNNKEL (reference sequence). Trimming stripped 1 base from V and 0 bases from J, with 7 bases between. CDR3 residues: CASSQGPDSGNTIYF. The DNA for the CDR3 is TGTGCCAGCAGCCAAGGTCCCGACTCTGGAAACACCATATATTTT.

CDR3 DNA: TGTGCCAGTAGTCCAAGCTCGATCACAGATACGCAGTATTTT. Its translation: CASSPSSITDTQYF. The chain combines TRBV19 with TRBJ2-3, with unresolved D. CDR3 size: 14 residues. V was clipped by 5 bases and J by 2 bases, with 11 bases between them. From germline, CDR1 is LNHDA and CDR2 SQIVND (reference sequence).

The rearrangement links TRBV10-3 to TRBJ2-1; D gene unclear. Per germline, CDR1 ENHRY and CDR2 SYGVKD. The CDR3 loop spans 14 amino acids. Trimming removed 5 bases from V and 5 bases from J, with 13 bases in between. CDR3 in amino acids: CAISKGSPDNEQFF. The DNA for the CDR3 is TGTGCCATCAGTAAGGGTTCTCCCGACAATGAGCAGTTCTTC.

The chain is built from TRBV4-1 and TRBJ2-3, with D uncertain. This CDR3 spans 16 amino acids. Germline V gene sequence: CDR1 MGHRA, CDR2 YSYEKL. V shed 0 bases and J shed 4 bases, with 14 bases lying between them. For the CDR3, the DNA is TGCGCCAGCAGCCAAGATTTGGACGGCGGTGCAGATACGCAGTATTTT. This sequence encodes CASSQDLDGGADTQYF.

The chain joins TRBV4-1 to TRBJ2-5; TRBD1 matches 7 bases. The CDR3 consists of 18 residues. CDR1 is MGHRA and CDR2 is YSYEKL in the germline V gene. V lost 1 base, J lost 2 bases, and 13 bases stayed unmatched. The DNA for the CDR3 is TGCGCCAGCAGCCAAGCAAAGTCAGGGGGAACTTATCAAGAGACCCAGTACTTC. As protein: CASSQAKSGGTYQETQYF.

The V and J genes are TRBV28 and TRBJ2-3; D not certain. In germline, CDR1 is MDHEN, CDR2 SYDVKM. V was trimmed by 2 bases and J by 4 bases, leaving 10 bases between them. The CDR3 is 14 amino acids. The CDR3 region is CASSLSERPDTQYF. The DNA for the CDR3 is TGTGCCAGCAGTTTAAGTGAACGCCCAGATACGCAGTATTTT.

CDR3 amino acids: CAWSPGNSPLHF. The CDR3 DNA is TGTGCCTGGAGTCCCGGAAATTCACCCCTCCACTTT. The chain uses TRBV30 and TRBJ1-6; D gene uncertain. This CDR3 spans 12 amino acids. Per the germline V gene, CDR1 is GTSNPN and CDR2 is SVGIG (reference sequence). V gave up 2 bases and J gave up 7 bases, with 6 bases separating them.

The V call is TRBV2, the J call TRBJ1-2; TRBD1 aligns across 12 bases. The CDR3 runs 17 residues. The ends lost 6 bases at V and 4 bases at J; junction bases unmatched: 12. Germline V gene sequence: CDR1 SNHLY, CDR2 FYNNEI. Here the CDR3 DNA reads TGTGCCAGCAGCGAACGGGGACAGGGGGCTTTAGGCTATGGCTACACCTTC. It specifies CASSERGQGALGYGYTF.

V gene TRBV28 combines with J gene TRBJ2-5; the match to TRBD2 covers 8 bases. Germline values: CDR1 MDHEN, CDR2 SYDVKM. The junction had 6 bases not matched to a gene; V was cut back by 1 base and J by 2 bases. The CDR3 sequence is 16 residues long. The CDR3 sequence: CASSLSRGELQETQYF. CDR3 DNA sequence: TGTGCCAGCAGTTTATCGCGGGGGGAATTGCAAGAGACCCAGTACTTC.

This chain links TRBV7-8 with TRBJ2-5; tentatively, D is TRBD1 (5 bases). Per the germline V gene, CDR1 is SGHVS and CDR2 is FQNEAQ. The V end was cut by 5 bases, the J end by 5 bases, with 24 bases between. The CDR3 is made up of 17 amino acids. CDR3 sequence (DNA): TGTGCCAGCAGCCAACGAACCGGACAAACCATGAGGGAGACCCAGTACTTC. Translated: CASSQRTGQTMRETQYF.

This chain uses TRBV3-1 with TRBJ2-1; D might be TRBD2 (5 bases). The CDR3 runs to 14 residues. V lost 11 bases to trimming and J lost 1 base, with 15 bases between them. The germline V gene encodes CDR1 LGHDT and CDR2 YNNKEL (reference sequence). The CDR3 DNA is TGTGCCTCAAGGCAGGACTCGTCCTACAATGAGCAGTTCTTC. Its translation is CASRQDSSYNEQFF.

This chain joins TRBV6-5 and TRBJ1-1; D ambiguous. Per the germline V gene, CDR1 is MNHEY and CDR2 is SVGAGI. The CDR3 runs to 13 residues. V was trimmed by 8 bases and J by 0 bases, leaving 10 bases between them. This CDR3 is CASRPLVNTEAFF. In DNA form, the CDR3 reads TGTGCCAGCCGACCGTTGGTGAACACTGAAGCTTTCTTT.

The rearrangement links TRBV4-2 to TRBJ2-6; D not resolved. Germline V gene lookup returns CDR1 LGHNA and CDR2 YNFKEQ. Trimming took 0 bases from V and 2 from J, leaving 5 bases between them. This CDR3 has 15 amino acids. As DNA, the CDR3 is TGTGCCAGCAGCCAAGATGCCACTGGGGCCAACGTCCTGACTTTC. As protein: CASSQDATGANVLTF.

In its sample, this clonotype was seen once. V usage is TRBV12-3 or TRBV12-4 and J usage is TRBJ2-1; 9 bases line up with TRBD2. Trimming took 6 bases from V and 7 from J; bases not matched to a gene: 10. This CDR3 has 15 amino acids. CDR3 sequence (DNA): TGTGCCAGCAGCCCCGGGGCGGGAGGGCCAAATGAGCAGTTCTTC. Its translation: CASSPGAGGPNEQFF.

This chain links TRBV12-5 with TRBJ2-1, with unresolved D. The V and J ends lost 4 bases and 5 bases respectively, with 15 bases between them. The CDR3 length is 15 residues. CDR1 LGHNT and CDR2 FRNRAP come from the germline V gene. CDR3 in amino acids: CASGSRKQYHNEQFF. The CDR3 nucleotides read TGTGCTAGTGGTTCCCGGAAGCAGTACCACAATGAGCAGTTCTTC.

J is TRBJ1-1 and V is TRBV4-1; TRBD1 might be the D (6 bases). V lost 1 base to trimming and J lost 6 bases, with 15 bases between them. Germline values: CDR1 MGHRA, CDR2 YSYEKL. The CDR3 contains 15 residues. CDR3 protein: CASSQVGRGRPEAFF. CDR3 sequence (DNA): TGCGCCAGCAGCCAAGTTGGCAGGGGAAGGCCTGAAGCTTTCTTT.

The chain has TRBV7-6 and TRBJ2-2; D is perhaps TRBD2 (6 bases). The CDR3 totals 15 residues. The germline CDR1 and CDR2 sequences are SGHVS and FNYEAQ. Trimming left V 8 bases short and J 0 bases short, with 13 bases between. CDR3 loop: CASSGGNANTGELFF. Here the CDR3 DNA reads TGTGCCAGCTCCGGGGGAAACGCGAACACCGGGGAGCTGTTTTTT.

This chain links TRBV20-1 with TRBJ2-7; D might be TRBD1 (5 bases). V lost 0 bases, J lost 6 bases, and 24 bases lay in between. The CDR3 sequence is 17 residues long. The germline V gene has CDR1 DFQATT and CDR2 SNEGSKA (reference sequence). In DNA, the CDR3 is TGCAGTGCTAGAGACCCTGTGAGAGAGGCTTTGCAGGGCGAGCAGTACTTC. It translates to CSARDPVREALQGEQYF.